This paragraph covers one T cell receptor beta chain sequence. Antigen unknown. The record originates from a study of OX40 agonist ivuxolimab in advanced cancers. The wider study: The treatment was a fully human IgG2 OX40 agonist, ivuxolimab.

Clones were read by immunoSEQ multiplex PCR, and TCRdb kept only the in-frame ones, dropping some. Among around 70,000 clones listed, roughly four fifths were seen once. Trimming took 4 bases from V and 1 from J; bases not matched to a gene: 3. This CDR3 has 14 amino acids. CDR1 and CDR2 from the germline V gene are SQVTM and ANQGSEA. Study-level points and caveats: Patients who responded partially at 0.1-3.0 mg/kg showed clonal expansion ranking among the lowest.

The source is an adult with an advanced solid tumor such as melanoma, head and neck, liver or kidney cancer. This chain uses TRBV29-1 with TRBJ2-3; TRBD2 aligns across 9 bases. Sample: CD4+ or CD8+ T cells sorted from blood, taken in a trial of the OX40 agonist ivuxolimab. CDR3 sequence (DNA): TGCAGCGTTGGGTCTAGCGGGGGCACAGATACGCAGTATTTT. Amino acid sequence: CSVGSSGGTDTQYF.